A single sample gave rise to the 6 T cell receptor beta chains below, sequenced in a study of blood T cell repertoires in COVID-19. Profiled with immunoSEQ multiplex PCR; TCRdb holds only in-frame clones, not every one. The data show some 230,000 clones, 75% to 90% seen once. The sequenced sample consisted of peripheral blood. All receptors derive from a man aged 25 to 45 who had recovered from COVID-19.

The chain has TRBV12-3 or TRBV12-4 and TRBJ2-1, with 9 bases that match TRBD1. The CDR3 is 13 amino acids. V lost 5 bases and J lost 7; bases outside the gene matches: 3. The CDR3 DNA follows: TGTGCCAGCAGTGTGGGACAGGGAAATGAGCAGTTCTTC. As protein: CASSVGQGNEQFF.

This clone was observed a few times. This chain joins TRBV6-2 or TRBV6-3 and TRBJ1-5, with D unresolved. Germline V CDR1 and CDR2: MNHEY, SVGEGT. Trimming took 2 bases from V and 9 from J, leaving 11 bases between them. The CDR3 spans 13 residues. The CDR3 DNA reads as TGTGCCAGCAGTTACGGAGGTTCACGGCCCCAGCATTTT. This encodes CASSYGGSRPQHF.

This clone is a singleton in its sample. The chain couples TRBV6-2 or TRBV6-3 to TRBJ2-3; TRBD2 agrees at 10 bases. The germline CDR1 and CDR2 sequences are MNHEY and SVGEGT. V lost 6 bases, J lost 4 bases, and 7 bases stayed unmatched. This CDR3 spans 15 amino acids. This CDR3 reads CASSQAGGRADTQYF. CDR3 coding DNA: TGTGCCAGCAGCCAAGCGGGGGGGAGGGCAGATACGCAGTATTTT.

The V and J genes are TRBV4-1 and TRBJ2-3; 11 positions match TRBD2. V trimming: 0 bases; J trimming: 0 bases; junction bases outside the gene matches: 5. Per the germline V gene, CDR1 is MGHRA and CDR2 is YSYEKL. The CDR3 contains 18 residues. In DNA form, the CDR3 reads TGCGCCAGCAGCCAAGAGAGCTGGACTAGCGGGAGCACAGATACGCAGTATTTT. The encoded protein is CASSQESWTSGSTDTQYF.

The genes are TRBV6-5 and TRBJ1-3; a weak D match, TRBD1 (6 bases). CDR3 length: 13 amino acids. V shed 10 bases and J shed 9 bases, with 19 bases lying between them. Germline CDR1 and CDR2: MNHEY and SVGAGI. In DNA form, the CDR3 reads TGTGCCACTCACCCTGGGGGCCTGGGCACCATATATTTT. The encoded protein is CATHPGGLGTIYF.

The gene calls are TRBV27 and TRBJ2-1; TRBD1 agrees at 9 bases. The V segment lost 5 bases and the J segment 6 bases; nucleotides outside the gene matches: 5. This CDR3 is 14 amino acids long. CDR1 and CDR2 (germline): MNHEY, SMNVEV (reference sequence). The CDR3 nucleotides read TGTGCCAGCAGTACGCGGACAGGGGCCAATGAGCAGTTCTTC. This codes for CASSTRTGANEQFF.